This T cell receptor beta chain was recorded in a study of cytomegalovirus exposure and HLA in healthy donors. Study-level points and caveats: Most subjects' HLA-A and HLA-B alleles were reportedly predicted from TCR beta sequences. Reportedly, fewer N-insertions than the roughly 700-donor mean appeared in an Asian-associated ancestry cluster in a later analysis.

The V gene's germline CDR1 is MNHEY and CDR2 SVGAGI. The CDR3 has 15 residues. Germline trimming cut 6 bases from V and 4 bases from J; bases unmatched to any gene: 11. To note about this clone: Its antigen is unidentified.

All donors participated as healthy donors of bone marrow. Although they were nominally healthy when sampled, donors likely had unrecorded immune exposures. PCR involved 60 Vbeta and 13 Jbeta primers. Some clones are missing from TCRdb's copy, which holds only in-frame ones; the method was immunoSEQ multiplex PCR. The table lists approximately 160,000 clones, 80% of them singletons. The J gene is TRBJ1-1, the V gene TRBV6-5; 7 nucleotides line up with TRBD1. The source of this sequence is a man aged 25 to 40 in good health and CMV-seropositive. Sequenced input: PBMCs. CDR3 in amino acids: CASSRTGVGGTEAFF. CDR3 nucleotide sequence: TGTGCCAGCAGCCGCACAGGGGTTGGGGGCACTGAAGCTTTCTTT.